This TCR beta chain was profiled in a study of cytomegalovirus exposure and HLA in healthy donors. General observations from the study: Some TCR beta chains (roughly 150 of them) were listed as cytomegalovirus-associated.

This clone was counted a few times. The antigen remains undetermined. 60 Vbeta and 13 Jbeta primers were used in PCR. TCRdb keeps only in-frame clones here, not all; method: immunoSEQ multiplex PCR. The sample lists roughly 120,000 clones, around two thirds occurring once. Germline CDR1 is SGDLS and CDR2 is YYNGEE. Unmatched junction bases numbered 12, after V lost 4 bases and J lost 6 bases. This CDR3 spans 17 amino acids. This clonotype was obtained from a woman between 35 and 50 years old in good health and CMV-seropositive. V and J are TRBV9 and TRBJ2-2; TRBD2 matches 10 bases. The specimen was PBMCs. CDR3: CASSSALAGVESGELFF. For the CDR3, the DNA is TGTGCCAGCAGCTCCGCTCTAGCGGGAGTAGAGTCCGGGGAGCTGTTTTTT.